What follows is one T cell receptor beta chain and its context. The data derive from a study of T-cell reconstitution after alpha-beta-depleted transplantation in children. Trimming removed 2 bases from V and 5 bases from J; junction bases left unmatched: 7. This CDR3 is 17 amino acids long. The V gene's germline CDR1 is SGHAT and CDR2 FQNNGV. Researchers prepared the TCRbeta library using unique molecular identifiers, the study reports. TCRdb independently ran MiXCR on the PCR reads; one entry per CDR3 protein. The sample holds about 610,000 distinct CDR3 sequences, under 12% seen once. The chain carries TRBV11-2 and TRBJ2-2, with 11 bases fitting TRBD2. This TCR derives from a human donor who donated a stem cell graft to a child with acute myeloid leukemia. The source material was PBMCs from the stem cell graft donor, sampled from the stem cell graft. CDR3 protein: CASSLRLAGGLTGELFF. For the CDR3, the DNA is TGTGCCAGCAGCTTAAGGCTAGCGGGAGGTTTGACCGGGGAGCTGTTTTTT.